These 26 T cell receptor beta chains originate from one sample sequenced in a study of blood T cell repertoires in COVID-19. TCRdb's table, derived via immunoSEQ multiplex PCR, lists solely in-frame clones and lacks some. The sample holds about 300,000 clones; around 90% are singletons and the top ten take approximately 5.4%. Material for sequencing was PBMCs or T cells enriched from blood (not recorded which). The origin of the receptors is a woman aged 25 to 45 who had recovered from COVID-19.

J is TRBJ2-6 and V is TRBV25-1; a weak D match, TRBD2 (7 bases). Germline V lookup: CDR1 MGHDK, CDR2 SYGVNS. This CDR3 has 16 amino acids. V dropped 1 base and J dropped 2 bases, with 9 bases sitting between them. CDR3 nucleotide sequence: TGTGCCAGCAGTGAATTCGGGGGGCCTGGGGCCAACGTCCTGACTTTC. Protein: CASSEFGGPGANVLTF.

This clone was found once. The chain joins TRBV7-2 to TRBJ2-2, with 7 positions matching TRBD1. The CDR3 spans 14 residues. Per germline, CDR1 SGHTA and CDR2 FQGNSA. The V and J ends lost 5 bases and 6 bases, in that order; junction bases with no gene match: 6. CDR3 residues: CASSPTGAPGELFF. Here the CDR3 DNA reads TGTGCCAGCAGCCCAACAGGGGCGCCCGGGGAGCTGTTTTTT.

The CDR3 spells CASSAFGQGGRYEQYF. CDR3 sequence (DNA): TGTGCCAGCAGCGCCTTCGGACAGGGTGGGAGGTACGAGCAGTACTTC. The genes are TRBV9 and TRBJ2-7; 8 nucleotides line up with TRBD1. Trimming cost V 3 bases and J 4 bases; bases outside gene matches: 12. CDR3 length: 16 residues. Germline CDR1 SGDLS, CDR2 YYNGEE. The whole variable domain, filled in from reference TRBV9 and TRBJ2-7, reads DSGVTQTPKHLITATGQRVTLRCSPRSGDLSVYWYQQSLDQGLQFLIQYYNGEERAKGNILERFSAQQFPDLHSELNLSSLELGDSALYFCASSAFGQGGRYEQYFGPGTRLTVT.

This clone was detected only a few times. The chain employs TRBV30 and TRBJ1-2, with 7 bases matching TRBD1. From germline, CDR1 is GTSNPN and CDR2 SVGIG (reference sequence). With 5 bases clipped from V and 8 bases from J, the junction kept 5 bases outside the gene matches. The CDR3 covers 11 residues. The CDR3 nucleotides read TGTGCCTGGGAGGGGGCTACCGGCTACACCTTC. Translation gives CAWEGATGYTF.

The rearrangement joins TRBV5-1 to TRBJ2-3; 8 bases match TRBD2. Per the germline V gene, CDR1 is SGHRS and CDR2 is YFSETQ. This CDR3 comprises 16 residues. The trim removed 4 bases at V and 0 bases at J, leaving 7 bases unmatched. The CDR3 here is CASSTASGRSTDTQYF. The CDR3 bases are TGCGCCAGCAGCACGGCTAGCGGGCGAAGCACAGATACGCAGTATTTT.

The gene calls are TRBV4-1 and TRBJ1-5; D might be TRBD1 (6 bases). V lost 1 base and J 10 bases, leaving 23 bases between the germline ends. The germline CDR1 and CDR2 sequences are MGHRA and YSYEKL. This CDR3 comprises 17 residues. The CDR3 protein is CASSQALPDRFKGPQHF. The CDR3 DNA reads TGCGCCAGCAGCCAAGCCCTCCCTGACAGGTTTAAGGGTCCCCAGCATTTT.

The CDR3 nucleotides read TGTGCCAGCAGCGCAGCGGGGGGGATCTACGAGCAGTACTTC. As protein: CASSAAGGIYEQYF. The V and J genes are TRBV3-1 (or the pseudogene TRBV3-2) and TRBJ2-7, with 10 positions matching TRBD2. The CDR3 is made up of 14 amino acids. V trimming: 5 bases; J trimming: 3 bases; junction bases outside the gene matches: 4. The germline V gene encodes CDR1 LGHDT and CDR2 YNNKEL (reference sequence).

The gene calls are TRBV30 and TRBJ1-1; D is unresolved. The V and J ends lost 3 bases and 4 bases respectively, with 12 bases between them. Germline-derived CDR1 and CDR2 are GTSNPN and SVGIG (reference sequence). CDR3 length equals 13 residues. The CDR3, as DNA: TGTGCCTGGAGGAGCACCGGGAGCACTGAAGCTTTCTTT. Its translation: CAWRSTGSTEAFF.

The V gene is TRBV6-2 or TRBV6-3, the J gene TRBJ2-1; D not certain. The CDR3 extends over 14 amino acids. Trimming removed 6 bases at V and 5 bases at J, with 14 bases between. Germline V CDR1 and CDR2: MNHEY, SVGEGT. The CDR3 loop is CASSPPAANNEQFF. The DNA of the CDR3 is TGTGCCAGCAGCCCGCCGGCGGCGAACAATGAGCAGTTCTTC.

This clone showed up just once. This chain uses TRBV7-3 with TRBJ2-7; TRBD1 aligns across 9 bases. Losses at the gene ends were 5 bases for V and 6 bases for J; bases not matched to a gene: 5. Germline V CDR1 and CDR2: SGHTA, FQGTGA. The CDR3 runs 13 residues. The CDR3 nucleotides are TGTGCCAGCAGCGCAACAGGGGGCGTCGAGCAGTACTTC. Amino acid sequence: CASSATGGVEQYF.

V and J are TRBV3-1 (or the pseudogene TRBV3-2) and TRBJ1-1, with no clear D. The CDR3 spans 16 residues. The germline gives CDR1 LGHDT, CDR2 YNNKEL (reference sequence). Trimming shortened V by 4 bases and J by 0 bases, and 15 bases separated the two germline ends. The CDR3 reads CASSRNVGSMNTEAFF. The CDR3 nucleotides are TGTGCCAGCAGCCGGAATGTGGGGAGTATGAACACTGAAGCTTTCTTT.

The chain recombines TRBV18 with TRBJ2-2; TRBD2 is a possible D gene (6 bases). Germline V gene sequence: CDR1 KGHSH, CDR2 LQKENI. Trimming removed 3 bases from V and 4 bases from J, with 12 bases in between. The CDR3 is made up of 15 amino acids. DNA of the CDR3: TGTGCCAGCTCACCTTCTATTAGCGGCACCGGGGAGCTGTTTTTT. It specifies CASSPSISGTGELFF.

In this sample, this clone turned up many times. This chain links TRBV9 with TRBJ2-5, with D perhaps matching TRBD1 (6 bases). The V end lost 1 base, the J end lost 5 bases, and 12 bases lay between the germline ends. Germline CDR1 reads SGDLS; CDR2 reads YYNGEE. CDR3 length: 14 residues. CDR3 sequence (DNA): TGTGCCAGCAGCGTATCAGGGGCGCTGGAGACCCAGTACTTC. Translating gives CASSVSGALETQYF.

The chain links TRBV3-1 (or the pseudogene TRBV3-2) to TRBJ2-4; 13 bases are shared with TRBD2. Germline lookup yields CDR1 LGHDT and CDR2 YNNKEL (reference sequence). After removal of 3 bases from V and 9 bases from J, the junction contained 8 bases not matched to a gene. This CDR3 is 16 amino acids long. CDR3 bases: TGTGCCAGCAGCCACCCACTAGCGGGGGGGGACGGCATTCAGTACTTC. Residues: CASSHPLAGGDGIQYF.

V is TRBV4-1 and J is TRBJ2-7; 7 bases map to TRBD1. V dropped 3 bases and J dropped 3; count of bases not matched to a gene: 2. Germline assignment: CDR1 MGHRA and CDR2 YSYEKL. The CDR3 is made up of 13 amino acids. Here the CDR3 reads CASSHDRDYEQYF. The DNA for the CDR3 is TGCGCCAGCAGCCACGACAGGGACTACGAGCAGTACTTC.

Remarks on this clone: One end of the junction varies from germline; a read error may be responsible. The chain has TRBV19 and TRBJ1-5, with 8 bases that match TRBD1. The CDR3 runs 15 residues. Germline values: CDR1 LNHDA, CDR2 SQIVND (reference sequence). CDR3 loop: CASSAQGGGNLPQHF. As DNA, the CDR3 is TGTGCCAGTAGTGCACAGGGGGGGGGAAATCTGCCCCAGCATTTT. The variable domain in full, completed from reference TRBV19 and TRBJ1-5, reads DGGITQSPKYLFRKEGQNVTLSCEQNLNHDAMYWYRQDPGQGLRLIYYSQIVNDFQKGDIAEGYSVSREKKESFPLTVTSAQKNPTAFYLCASSAQGGGNLPQHFGDGTRLSIL.

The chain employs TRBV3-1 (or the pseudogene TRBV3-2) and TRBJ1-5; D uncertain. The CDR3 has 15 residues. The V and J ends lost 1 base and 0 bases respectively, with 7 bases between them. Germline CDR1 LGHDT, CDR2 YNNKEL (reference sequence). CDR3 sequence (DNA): TGTGCCAGCAGCCAAGGGAGCTATAGCAATCAGCCCCAGCATTTT. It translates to CASSQGSYSNQPQHF.

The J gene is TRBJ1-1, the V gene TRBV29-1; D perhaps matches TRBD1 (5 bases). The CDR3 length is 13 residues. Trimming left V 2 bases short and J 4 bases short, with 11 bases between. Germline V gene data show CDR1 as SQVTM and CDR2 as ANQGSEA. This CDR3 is CSVEKGAVTEAFF. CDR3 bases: TGCAGCGTTGAAAAAGGGGCGGTCACTGAAGCTTTCTTT.

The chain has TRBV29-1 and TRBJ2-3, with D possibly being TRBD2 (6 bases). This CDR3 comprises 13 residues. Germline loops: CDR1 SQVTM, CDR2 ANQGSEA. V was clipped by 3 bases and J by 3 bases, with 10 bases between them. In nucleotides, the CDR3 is TGCAGCGTTGACGTGCTAGCGACAGATACGCAGTATTTT. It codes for CSVDVLATDTQYF.

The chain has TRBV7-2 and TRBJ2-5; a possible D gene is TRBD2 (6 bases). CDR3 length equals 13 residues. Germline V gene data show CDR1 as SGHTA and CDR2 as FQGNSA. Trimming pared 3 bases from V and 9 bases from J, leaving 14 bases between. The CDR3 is CASSLGGPTAQYF. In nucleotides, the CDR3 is TGTGCCAGCAGCTTGGGAGGACCTACGGCCCAGTACTTC.

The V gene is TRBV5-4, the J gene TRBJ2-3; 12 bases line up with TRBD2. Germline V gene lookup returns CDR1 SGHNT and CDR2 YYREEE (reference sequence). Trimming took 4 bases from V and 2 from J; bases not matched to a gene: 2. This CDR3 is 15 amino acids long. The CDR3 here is CASSRTSGTTDTQYF. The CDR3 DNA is TGTGCCAGCAGCCGGACTAGCGGGACCACAGATACGCAGTATTTT.

CDR3 DNA sequence: TGTGCCTGGAGTGTACCCGGGACAGGGGGAAATCAGCCCCAGCATTTT. Its protein product is CAWSVPGTGGNQPQHF. The chain links TRBV30 to TRBJ1-5, with 11 bases lining up with TRBD1. Germline-derived CDR1 and CDR2 are GTSNPN and SVGIG (reference sequence). The CDR3 consists of 16 residues. The V and J ends lost 0 bases and 4 bases, in that order; junction bases with no gene match: 5.

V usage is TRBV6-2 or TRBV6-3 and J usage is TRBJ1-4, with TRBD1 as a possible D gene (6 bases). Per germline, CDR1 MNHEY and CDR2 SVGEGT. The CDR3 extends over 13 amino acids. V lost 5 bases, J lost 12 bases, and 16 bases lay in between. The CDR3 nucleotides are TGTGCCAGCAGTGGATACAGGGACCGGCAACTGTTTTTT. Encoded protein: CASSGYRDRQLFF.

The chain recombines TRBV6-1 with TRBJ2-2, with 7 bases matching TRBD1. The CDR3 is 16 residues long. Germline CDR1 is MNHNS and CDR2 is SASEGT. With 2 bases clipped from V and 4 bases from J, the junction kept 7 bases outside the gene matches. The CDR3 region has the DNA TGTGCCAGCAGTGAACAAGTAGGGGGCGGCACCGGGGAGCTGTTTTTT. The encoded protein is CASSEQVGGGTGELFF.

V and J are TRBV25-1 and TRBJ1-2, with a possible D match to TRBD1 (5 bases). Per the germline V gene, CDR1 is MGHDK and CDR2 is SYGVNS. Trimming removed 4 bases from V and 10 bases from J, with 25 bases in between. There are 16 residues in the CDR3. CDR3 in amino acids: CASSGIPMTESHDYTF. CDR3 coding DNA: TGTGCCAGCAGTGGGATCCCGATGACAGAGTCGCATGACTACACCTTC.

The CDR3 nucleotides are TGCGCCAGCAATTTAGACCCCGGGACACCCGCTGGCTACACCTTC. Translating it yields CASNLDPGTPAGYTF. This chain joins TRBV5-1 and TRBJ1-2; TRBD1 is a possible D gene (6 bases). The V end was cut by 6 bases, the J end by 7 bases, with 22 bases between. CDR3 length equals 15 residues. Germline CDR1 SGHRS, CDR2 YFSETQ. Full variable domain (remainder filled in from reference TRBV5-1 and TRBJ1-2): KAGVTQTPRYLIKTRGQQVTLSCSPISGHRSVSWYQQTPGQGLQFLFEYFSETQRNKGNFPGRFSGRQFSNSRSEMNVSTLELGDSALYLCASNLDPGTPAGYTFGSGTRLTVV.